The source of this T cell receptor (beta chain) is a study of T cells in Graves' hyperthyroidism and ophthalmopathy. Trimming left V 2 bases short and J 1 base short, with 12 bases between. Germline V gene data show CDR1 as ENHRY and CDR2 as SYGVKD. CDR3 length: 17 amino acids. This clonotype was counted a few times. Amplification of TCR beta CDR3 regions used RNA as the template. Primed by the HTBI set, a first-round RT-PCR was run on the TCR CDR3. TCRdb fed the multiplex PCR reads into MiXCR, producing one record per CDR3 protein. The sample has hundreds of thousands of distinct CDR3 sequences; less than 20% are singletons.

The chain carries TRBV10-3 and TRBJ2-6, with D hard to call. Sequenced: blood. The TCR comes from a man aged 35-49 years with Graves' ophthalmopathy. The CDR3 is CAISEERSRSGANVLTF. Written as DNA, the CDR3 is TGTGCCATCAGTGAGGAGAGGAGTCGATCTGGGGCCAACGTCCTGACTTTC.